This record covers a single T cell receptor beta chain. Its antigen is as yet unknown. The data were taken from a study of response to subunit inactivated influenza vaccine. In TCRdb, the RT-PCR reads were re-called with MiXCR into one record per CDR3 protein. The table shows 540,000 or so distinct CDR3 sequences, with roughly 13% occurring only once. V lost 4 bases, J lost 5 bases, and 11 bases lay in between. The V gene's germline CDR1 is SGHNT and CDR2 YYREEE (reference sequence). CDR3 length: 13 amino acids. Overall study results and limits: Every seasonal influenza vaccination brings in few new T cells, the authors suggested.

The sequence was collected from a man aged 45 to 65 who received an inactivated influenza vaccine. The input for sequencing was PBMCs from blood, taken 40 to 50 days after vaccination. The rearrangement uses TRBV5-4 and TRBJ2-3; D may be TRBD1 (5 bases). The DNA for the CDR3 is TGTGCCAGCAGCCTTCAGGGCGGAGATACGCAGTATTTT. This encodes CASSLQGGDTQYF.